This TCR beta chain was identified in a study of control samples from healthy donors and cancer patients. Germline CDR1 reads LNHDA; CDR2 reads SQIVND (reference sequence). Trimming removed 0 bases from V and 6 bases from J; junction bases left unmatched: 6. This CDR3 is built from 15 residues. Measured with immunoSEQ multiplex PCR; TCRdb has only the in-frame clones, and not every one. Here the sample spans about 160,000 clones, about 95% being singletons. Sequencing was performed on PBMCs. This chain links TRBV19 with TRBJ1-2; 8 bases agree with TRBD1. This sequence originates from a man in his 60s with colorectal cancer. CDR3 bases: TGTGCCAGTAGTATAGAAGAACAGGGGGTGGATGGCTACACCTTC. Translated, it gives CASSIEEQGVDGYTF.